Described below is a single TCR beta chain sequence and its context. This clonotype was recorded a few times. The antigen it binds to is not known. No much larger clonotype is one base removed from it; base qualities were not supplied. These data belong to a study of T-cell reconstitution after alpha-beta-depleted transplantation in children (dated by TCRdb to about 2016). The study in broad terms: T-cell immune reconstitution after TCRalphabeta/CD19-depleted allogeneic hematopoietic cell transplantation in children was quantitatively tracked in the study by means of TCR repertoire profiling. Beyond this particular receptor, the publication reports: In some patients, the high TCRbeta diversity seen at day 60 was put down to recipient T cells and intrathymic progenitors that had survived conditioning. Apparently early alphabetaT-cell count recovery about two months after transplant reportedly relied on only several hundred rapidly expanded clones derived from non-depleted graft cells. The frequencies of hyperexpanded clones fell over the following months, and after one year, T-cell counts and TCRbeta diversity were mostly attributed to newly produced T cells.

The library was prepared using PCR. TCRdb records Illumina HiSeq 2500 as the sequencer. Molecular barcoding was employed in the preparation of TCR libraries, with unique molecular identifiers being used to normalize TCRbeta repertoire quantification. The raw public reads went through TCRdb reprocessing: fastp at Q25, MiXCR clone calling, in-frame beta chains kept. Rows are combined by CDR3 protein, so each entry shows the most common genes and DNA. Across this sample there are 800,000 to 1,000,000 distinct CDR3 sequences, with about 29% seen only once. The top ten clonotypes cover more than 25% of the sample. The treatment or condition label here, explained by the study, means: allogeneic hematopoietic cell transplantation with graft depleted of TCRalphabeta T cells and CD19 B cells. TCRalphabeta/CD19-depleted allogeneic hematopoietic cell grafts were given to the transplant recipients, all of whom were children.

From the germline V gene, CDR1 is SGHRS and CDR2 is YFSETQ. From its cysteine to its phenylalanine, the CDR3 spans 14 amino acids. Here the CDR3 DNA is all that survives: 42 bases in frame from base 1. Trimming costs V 2 bases and J 6 bases, and their ends lie 14 bases apart. This sequence uses TRBV5-1 and TRBJ1-2; the D gene is perhaps TRBD1, from 6 matching bases. The receptor was isolated from a boy in the first two years of life who had a stem cell transplant for SCID, so the T cells may come from the graft donor. This specimen was PBMCs, mostly from graft donor cells, taken 360 days after TCRalphabeta/CD19-depleted stem cell transplant. The CDR3 protein sequence reads: CASSFGGRPDGYTF. The bases read TGCGCCAGCAGCTTTGGGGGGCGCCCCGATGGCTACACCTTC. The CDR3, completed at both ends by the reference TRBV5-1 and TRBJ1-2 genes, gives the full variable domain KAGVTQTPRYLIKTRGQQVTLSCSPISGHRSVSWYQQTPGQGLQFLFEYFSETQRNKGNFPGRFSGRQFSNSRSEMNVSTLELGDSALYLCASSFGGRPDGYTFGSGTRLTVV.